Listed here are 12 T cell receptor beta chains from one sample, sequenced in a study of cytomegalovirus exposure and HLA in healthy donors. PCR primers comprised 60 Vbeta and 13 Jbeta primers. Profiled with immunoSEQ multiplex PCR; TCRdb holds only in-frame clones, not every one. The sample has approximately 180,000 clones, about 80% seen once. Sequencing used PBMCs. These receptor sequences come from a man between 40 and 49 years old in good health and CMV-seropositive.

The chain joins TRBV5-1 to TRBJ2-1, with TRBD2 matching 9 bases. J was trimmed by 6 bases and V by 0 bases; bases with no gene match: 10. This CDR3 contains 17 residues. Germline assignment: CDR1 SGHRS and CDR2 YFSETQ. CDR3 nucleotide sequence: TGCGCCAGCAGCTTGGCGGCTAGCGGGAACTCTCTCAATGAGCAGTTCTTC. This sequence encodes CASSLAASGNSLNEQFF.

V gene TRBV4-2 combines with J gene TRBJ2-1, with no clear D. CDR3 length equals 16 residues. Germline assignment: CDR1 LGHNA and CDR2 YNFKEQ. Trimming shortened V by 2 bases and J by 0 bases, and 11 bases separated the two germline ends. The CDR3 bases are TGTGCCAGCAGCCAAAGCCAACCGAGCTCCTACAATGAGCAGTTCTTC. It yields the protein CASSQSQPSSYNEQFF.

In its sample, this clone was seen a few times. The chain carries TRBV7-9 and TRBJ2-5; D not certain. Looked up from germline, CDR1 is SEHNR and CDR2 is FQNEAQ (reference sequence). Trimming stripped 4 bases from V and 4 bases from J, with 4 bases between. The CDR3 has 11 residues. The CDR3 region is CASSSGETQYF. CDR3 bases: TGTGCCAGCAGCTCGGGAGAGACCCAGTACTTC.

The chain employs TRBV4-1 and TRBJ2-5, with 12 bases aligning to TRBD1. Unmatched junction bases numbered 11, after V lost 1 base and J lost 11 bases. This CDR3 has 16 amino acids. CDR1 is MGHRA, CDR2 YSYEKL, per germline. The CDR3 coding sequence is TGCGCCAGCAGCCAAGCACCGGGACAGGGGGCGTATGAGCAGTACTTC. Translated: CASSQAPGQGAYEQYF.

This chain joins TRBV10-3 and TRBJ2-2, with TRBD2 as a possible D gene (6 bases). Germline CDR1 is ENHRY and CDR2 is SYGVKD. The CDR3 totals 19 residues. V was shortened by 0 bases and J by 0 bases, with 17 bases between the two germline ends. The CDR3 is CAISESFGGRGSNTGELFF. The CDR3 DNA is TGTGCCATCAGTGAGTCTTTTGGCGGTCGGGGGTCGAACACCGGGGAGCTGTTTTTT.

This clone showed up just a few times. The CDR3 nucleotides are TGTGCCAGCAGCTTAGTTGCTAGCGGGGTTTACAATGAGCAGTTCTTC. This codes for CASSLVASGVYNEQFF. The chain has TRBV7-2 and TRBJ2-1; 9 nucleotides line up with TRBD2. With 1 base clipped from V and 4 bases from J, the junction kept 5 bases outside the gene matches. Germline V gene sequence: CDR1 SGHTA, CDR2 FQGNSA. The CDR3 consists of 16 residues.

This chain's CDR3 is CASSEKGLYTDTQYF. DNA of the CDR3: TGTGCCAGCAGCGAAAAAGGACTATACACAGATACGCAGTATTTT. The chain links TRBV7-6 to TRBJ2-3, with a possible D match to TRBD2 (6 bases). Germline CDR1 SGHVS, CDR2 FNYEAQ. The V gene lost 5 bases and the J gene lost 2 bases, with 14 bases spanning the gap. This CDR3 contains 15 residues.

The chain links TRBV29-1 to TRBJ1-1; 10 nucleotides line up with TRBD1. The CDR3 contains 14 residues. Germline V CDR1 and CDR2: SQVTM, ANQGSEA. V gave up 5 bases and J gave up 3 bases; unmatched junction bases: 6. The CDR3 nucleotides read TGCAGCGTTTCGACAGGGGGCTGGGACACTGAAGCTTTCTTT. This translates into CSVSTGGWDTEAFF.

On this clone: A much larger clone sits a single nucleotide away, making a read error possible. The chain links TRBV4-2 to TRBJ2-7; perhaps TRBD2 as D (5 bases). The CDR3 loop spans 12 amino acids. Between the trimmed V and J ends, which lost 2 bases and 9 bases, there was a span of 11 bases. The germline V gene encodes CDR1 LGHNA and CDR2 YNFKEQ. The CDR3 is CASSQTVGRQYF. In DNA form, the CDR3 reads TGTGCCAGCAGCCAAACCGTAGGGAGGCAGTACTTC.

The chain joins TRBV5-1 to TRBJ2-7; TRBD2 matches 9 bases. The CDR3 totals 16 residues. The trim removed 4 bases at V and 0 bases at J, leaving 8 bases unmatched. Germline CDR1 SGHRS, CDR2 YFSETQ. The CDR3 is CASSLRLAESSYEQYF. In DNA form, the CDR3 reads TGCGCCAGCAGCCTTAGACTAGCGGAGAGCTCCTACGAGCAGTACTTC. The full variable domain, its missing parts supplied by reference TRBV5-1 and TRBJ2-7, is KAGVTQTPRYLIKTRGQQVTLSCSPISGHRSVSWYQQTPGQGLQFLFEYFSETQRNKGNFPGRFSGRQFSNSRSEMNVSTLELGDSALYLCASSLRLAESSYEQYFGPGTRLTVT.

The chain joins TRBV6-5 to TRBJ1-5; D uncertain. V was pared by 0 bases and J by 6 bases, with 12 bases between. The CDR3 has 15 residues. Per the germline V gene, CDR1 is MNHEY and CDR2 is SVGAGI. The chain's CDR3 is CASSYSRSAGQPQHF. CDR3 nucleotides: TGTGCCAGCAGTTACTCGAGGTCAGCCGGTCAGCCCCAGCATTTT.

V is TRBV9 and J is TRBJ1-1; 7 nucleotides agree with TRBD1. Unmatched junction bases numbered 2, after V lost 0 bases and J lost 12 bases. Germline values: CDR1 SGDLS, CDR2 YYNGEE. The CDR3 is 11 amino acids. The CDR3 bases are TGTGCCAGCAGCGTAGGGACAGGTCCTTTCTTT. Protein product: CASSVGTGPFF.